One and the same sample provided the 12 T cell receptor beta chains below, sequenced in a study of T cells in Graves' hyperthyroidism and ophthalmopathy. Template material for amplifying TCR beta CDR3 regions consisted of RNA transcripts. Researchers ran a first-round RT-PCR on the TCR CDR3 using the HTBI primer set. TCRdb ran MiXCR on the multiplex PCR reads and lists one entry per CDR3 protein. In the table there are about 840,000 distinct CDR3 sequences, around 38% of which are singletons. The sequencing input was blood. Every receptor here comes from a young man with Graves' hyperthyroidism.

This clonotype has a count of ten or more. Mismatch with germline at one junction end may stem from a read error. This rearrangement joins TRBV7-7 to TRBJ2-7; 11 bases are a match to TRBD2. Germline CDR1 is SSHAT and CDR2 is FNYEAQ (reference sequence). The CDR3 has 15 residues. CDR3 amino acids: CASSPGLAASYEQYF. Written as DNA, the CDR3 is TGTGCTAGCAGCCCGGGACTAGCGGCTTCCTACGAGCAGTACTTC.

This chain connects TRBV7-9 to TRBJ1-2; perhaps TRBD1 as D (5 bases). The length of the CDR3 is 16 residues. The V and J ends lost 5 bases and 0 bases respectively, with 16 bases between them. CDR1 SEHNR and CDR2 FQNEAQ come from the germline V gene (reference sequence). The CDR3 DNA follows: TGTGCCAGCAGCCCCGGACACCTCCCTTCTAACTATGGCTACACCTTC. As protein: CASSPGHLPSNYGYTF.

The chain joins TRBV12-3 or TRBV12-4 to TRBJ1-1; D unclear. This CDR3 region has 14 residues. Between the trimmed V and J ends, which lost 5 bases and 2 bases, there was a span of 12 bases. The CDR3, as DNA: TGTGCCAGCAGTGAAGCACAGAGCAACACTGAAGCTTTCTTT. Its translation: CASSEAQSNTEAFF.

A remark on this clonotype: A much larger clone differs from this one at a single base, so this may be a read error. The chain links TRBV7-9 to TRBJ1-4; 9 bases fit TRBD1. Germline trimming cut 10 bases from V and 6 bases from J; bases unmatched to any gene: 3. Germline V CDR1 and CDR2: SEHNR, FQNEAQ (reference sequence). There are 12 residues in the CDR3. CDR3 sequence (DNA): TGTGCCACCCGGACAGGGGATGAAAAACTGTTTTTT. This gives the protein CATRTGDEKLFF.

The chain has TRBV19 and TRBJ2-7; the match to TRBD1 covers 7 bases. Trimming cost V 6 bases and J 3 bases; bases outside gene matches: 8. The CDR3 runs 14 residues. Germline CDR1 is LNHDA and CDR2 is SQIVND (reference sequence). CDR3 nucleotides: TGTGCCAGTAGACCTACAGGGGCAAGCTACGAGCAGTACTTC. Amino acids: CASRPTGASYEQYF. Supplemented by reference TRBV19 and TRBJ2-7, the full variable domain reads DGGITQSPKYLFRKEGQNVTLSCEQNLNHDAMYWYRQDPGQGLRLIYYSQIVNDFQKGDIAEGYSVSREKKESFPLTVTSAQKNPTAFYLCASRPTGASYEQYFGPGTRLTVT.

This clonotype was recorded many times. The genes are TRBV2 and TRBJ1-6; D is ambiguous. CDR1 is SNHLY and CDR2 is FYNNEI in the germline V gene. V dropped 5 bases and J dropped 10 bases, with 9 bases sitting between them. The CDR3 has 12 residues. CDR3 coding DNA: TGTGCCAGCAGTAGTGTGGGGTCACCCCTCCACTTT. This encodes CASSSVGSPLHF.

Note on this clonotype: A read error may explain this, as a much larger clone is one base away. The CDR3 DNA reads TGTGCCAGCAGCCCTAATTCAGGGAGGGACTACGGGCAGTACTTC. It encodes CASSPNSGRDYGQYF. This chain links TRBV7-9 with TRBJ2-7; TRBD2 aligns across 7 bases. The CDR3 covers 15 residues. Germline V gene data show CDR1 as SEHNR and CDR2 as FQNEAQ (reference sequence).

This clonotype was picked up a small number of times. The chain uses TRBV12-3 or TRBV12-4 and TRBJ2-6; D is possibly TRBD2 (5 bases). The CDR3 length is 18 residues. V was cut by 7 bases and J by 4 bases, with 23 bases left in between. This CDR3 is CASTFSAFEGEGANVLTF. In DNA form, the CDR3 reads TGTGCCAGCACTTTTAGCGCGTTCGAGGGAGAAGGGGCCAACGTCCTGACTTTC.

The count of this clonotype is one. The CDR3 DNA reads as TGTGCCAGCAGTTTCGGGGAGGTAAGCGGCTACTACGAGCAGTACTTC. As protein: CASSFGEVSGYYEQYF. This chain connects TRBV25-1 to TRBJ2-7; D may be TRBD2 (6 bases). The V and J ends lost 5 bases and 3 bases respectively, with 20 bases between them. The CDR3 length is 16 residues. Germline values: CDR1 MGHDK, CDR2 SYGVNS.

Ten or more counts support this clonotype. This chain joins TRBV12-3 or TRBV12-4 and TRBJ1-6, with D perhaps matching TRBD1 (6 bases). Trimming removed 3 bases from V and 10 bases from J, with 13 bases in between. The CDR3 runs to 14 residues. CDR3 DNA: TGTGCCAGCAGTTTGTCGGGGGCTCAGTCACCCCTCCACTTT. It encodes CASSLSGAQSPLHF.

This clonotype was detected a few times. V gene TRBV9 combines with J gene TRBJ1-1, with 8 bases identical to TRBD1. Germline V gene sequence: CDR1 SGDLS, CDR2 YYNGEE. This CDR3 is built from 14 residues. The J segment lost 11 bases and the V segment lost 4 bases, leaving 13 bases of the junction unmatched. The CDR3 region has the DNA TGTGCCAGCAGCAAGGGACAGGAGAGCCTTTTGGCTTTCTTT. Amino acid sequence: CASSKGQESLLAFF.

A few counts support this clonotype. The chain uses TRBV9 and TRBJ1-1; D is possibly TRBD1 (5 bases). Trimming cost V 0 bases and J 0 bases, with 12 bases left between them. Germline lookup yields CDR1 SGDLS and CDR2 YYNGEE. This CDR3 is 16 amino acids long. DNA of the CDR3: TGTGCCAGCAGCGTAGATGGGGGATCCATGAACACTGAAGCTTTCTTT. Its protein is CASSVDGGSMNTEAFF.